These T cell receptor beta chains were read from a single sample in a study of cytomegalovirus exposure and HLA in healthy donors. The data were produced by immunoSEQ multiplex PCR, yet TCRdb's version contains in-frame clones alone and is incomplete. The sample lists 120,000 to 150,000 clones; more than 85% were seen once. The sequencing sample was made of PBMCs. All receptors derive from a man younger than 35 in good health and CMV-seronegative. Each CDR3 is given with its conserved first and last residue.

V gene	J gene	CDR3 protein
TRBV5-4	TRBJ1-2	CASSFRVGNGYTF
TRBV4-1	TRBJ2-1	CASSQWTDQNNEQFF
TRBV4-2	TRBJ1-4	CASSLIADGGATNEKLFF
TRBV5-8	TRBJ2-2	CASSLVDRVSGELFF
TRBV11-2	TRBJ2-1	CASSLRLKNEQFF
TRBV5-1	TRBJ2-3	CASSLAGAEDTQYF
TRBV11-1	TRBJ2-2	CASKRSTNTGELFF
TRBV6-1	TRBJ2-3	CASSEGFGLGTDTQYF
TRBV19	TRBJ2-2	CASSSAVGAGTGELFF
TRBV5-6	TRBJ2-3	CASRAGTSVNTQYF
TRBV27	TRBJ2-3	CGSSLTRDTDTQYF